Shown below are 30 T cell receptor beta chains from a single sample sequenced in a study of OX40 agonist ivuxolimab in advanced cancers. TCRdb keeps only in-frame clones here, not all; method: immunoSEQ multiplex PCR. This sample has more than 65,000 clones, with 88% found just once. Specimen: CD4+ or CD8+ T cells sorted from blood, collected in a trial of the OX40 agonist ivuxolimab. These receptor sequences come from an adult with an advanced solid tumor such as melanoma, head and neck, liver or kidney cancer.

This clone was counted only a few times. The rearrangement uses TRBV30 and TRBJ2-7; 8 positions agree with TRBD1. CDR1 and CDR2 (germline): GTSNPN, SVGIG (reference sequence). This CDR3 comprises 13 residues. V lost 2 bases to trimming and J lost 7 bases; unmatched junction nucleotides: 7. In DNA, the CDR3 is TGTGCCTGGAGTCTTCAGGGGGCGCGGGAGCAGTACTTC. This sequence encodes CAWSLQGAREQYF. The whole variable domain, filled in from reference TRBV30 and TRBJ2-7, reads SQTIHQWPATLVQPVGSPLSLECTVEGTSNPNLYWYRQAAGRGLQLLFYSVGIGQISSEVPQNLSASRPQDRQFILSSKKLLLSDSGFYLCAWSLQGAREQYFGPGTRLTVT.

The chain carries TRBV6-1 and TRBJ2-7; D is possibly TRBD1 (6 bases). The CDR3 has 14 amino acids. Germline V gives CDR1 MNHNS, CDR2 SASEGT. Trimming stripped 5 bases from V and 2 bases from J, with 13 bases between. In DNA, the CDR3 is TGTGCCAGCAGTCCCCCGGACAGTACCTACGAGCAGTACTTC. Residues: CASSPPDSTYEQYF.

To note about this clone: The sample holds other DNA sequences that translate to the same CDR3. The gene calls are TRBV4-1 and TRBJ1-2, with D perhaps matching TRBD1 (5 bases). CDR1 is MGHRA and CDR2 is YSYEKL in the germline V gene. V lost 1 base and J lost 3, with 9 bases in between. The CDR3 contains 14 residues. The CDR3 loop reads CASSQGPGDYGYTF. The CDR3, as DNA: TGCGCCAGCAGCCAAGGTCCGGGGGACTATGGCTACACCTTC.

The V gene is TRBV27, the J gene TRBJ2-3; 8 bases agree with TRBD1. With 3 bases clipped from V and 4 bases from J, the junction kept 6 bases outside the gene matches. The CDR3 covers 15 residues. Germline CDR1 reads MNHEY; CDR2 reads SMNVEV (reference sequence). The CDR3 DNA follows: TGTGCCAGCAGTTTCGGGGACAGGCTGGCAGATACGCAGTATTTT. This sequence encodes CASSFGDRLADTQYF.

Only a few counts were recorded for this clone. J is TRBJ1-3 and V is TRBV6-5; no definite D call. The CDR3 sequence is 14 residues long. CDR1 is MNHEY and CDR2 is SVGAGI in the germline V gene. V lost 6 bases and J lost 3, with 12 bases in between. The CDR3 bases are TGTGCCAGCAGCCCTAGAGGACTTGGAAACACCATATATTTT. Translating gives CASSPRGLGNTIYF.

The rearrangement links TRBV6-6 to TRBJ1-4; D is possibly TRBD1 (5 bases). CDR1 is MNHNY, CDR2 SVGAGI, per germline (reference sequence). V lost 2 bases and J lost 8, with 18 bases in between. The CDR3 sequence is 16 residues long. The CDR3 here is CASSYPLGERGEKLFF. CDR3 DNA: TGTGCCAGCAGTTACCCCCTGGGGGAACGGGGCGAAAAACTGTTTTTT.

The chain couples TRBV19 to TRBJ2-2; possibly TRBD2 for D (5 bases). V was shortened by 3 bases and J by 6 bases, with 8 bases between the two germline ends. Germline lookup yields CDR1 LNHDA and CDR2 SQIVND (reference sequence). The CDR3 runs to 13 residues. Written as DNA, the CDR3 is TGTGCCAGTAGTATTAGGGAGCCCGGGGAGCTGTTTTTT. As protein: CASSIREPGELFF.

V usage is TRBV7-6 and J usage is TRBJ1-1, with D possibly TRBD1 on 5 matching bases. Trimming took off 2 bases at V and 4 bases at J, with 8 bases between the two ends. The CDR3 has 13 residues. Germline V gene lookup returns CDR1 SGHVS and CDR2 FNYEAQ. The CDR3 DNA is TGTGCCAGCAGCTTACCAGGGCTCACTGAAGCTTTCTTT. It codes for CASSLPGLTEAFF.

The chain carries TRBV10-3 and TRBJ1-5; D not certain. The V gene's germline CDR1 is ENHRY and CDR2 SYGVKD. This CDR3 is 15 amino acids long. V was pared by 0 bases and J by 11 bases, with 17 bases between. This chain's CDR3 is CAISESKLAGGSQHF. The CDR3 DNA sequence: TGTGCCATCAGTGAGTCGAAGTTGGCCGGAGGGTCCCAGCATTTT.

The V and J genes are TRBV27 and TRBJ1-1; no firm D call. V gave up 2 bases and J gave up 0 bases, with 10 bases separating them. The CDR3 runs to 15 residues. Germline lookup yields CDR1 MNHEY and CDR2 SMNVEV (reference sequence). This CDR3 is CASSLKAIMNTEAFF. Written as DNA, the CDR3 is TGTGCCAGCAGTTTAAAGGCCATCATGAACACTGAAGCTTTCTTT.

The sample holds one count of this clone. The V call is TRBV5-5, the J call TRBJ2-7; perhaps TRBD1 as D (6 bases). CDR1 SGHKS and CDR2 YYEKEE come from the germline V gene (reference sequence). Between the trimmed V and J ends, which lost 1 base and 2 bases, there was a span of 13 bases. CDR3 length equals 15 residues. CDR3 sequence (DNA): TGTGCCAGCAGCTTGTCAGGGGCCTTTCCCTACGAGCAGTACTTC. Protein: CASSLSGAFPYEQYF.

The V call is TRBV15, the J call TRBJ2-7, with unresolved D. This CDR3 has 15 amino acids. With 0 bases removed from V and 2 bases from J, the gap between germline ends came to 11 bases. Germline V lookup: CDR1 LNHNV, CDR2 YYDKDF (reference sequence). The CDR3 nucleotides read TGTGCCACCAGCAGAGATAATCTTGGAACCTACGAGCAGTACTTC. Residues: CATSRDNLGTYEQYF.

This rearrangement joins TRBV5-4 to TRBJ2-3, with D tentatively TRBD1 or TRBD2 (6 bases each). Trimming left V 8 bases short and J 5 bases short, with 18 bases between. The germline CDR1 and CDR2 sequences are SGHNT and YYREEE (reference sequence). There are 14 residues in the CDR3. The CDR3 protein is CASKTGLGGDTQYF. In DNA form, the CDR3 reads TGTGCCAGTAAGACAGGCCTGGGGGGAGATACGCAGTATTTT.

The chain combines TRBV27 with TRBJ2-7, with 11 bases aligning to TRBD2. J gave up 1 base and V 5 bases, and 4 bases lay outside the gene matches. This CDR3 has 15 amino acids. Looked up from germline, CDR1 is MNHEY and CDR2 is SMNVEV (reference sequence). CDR3 bases: TGTGCCAGCAGTCGCCTAGCGGGGGGTTCCTACGAGCAGTACTTC. This gives the protein CASSRLAGGSYEQYF.

V and J are TRBV7-9 and TRBJ1-2, with a possible D match to TRBD1 (5 bases). Germline CDR1 reads SEHNR; CDR2 reads FQNEAQ (reference sequence). The CDR3 extends over 14 amino acids. Trimming pared 1 base from V and 6 bases from J, leaving 12 bases between. CDR3 coding DNA: TGTGCCAGCAGCTTAGGACGGACAACAGATGGCTACACCTTC. Protein product: CASSLGRTTDGYTF. Based on the CDR3 plus reference TRBV7-9 and TRBJ1-2, the full variable domain is DTGVSQNPRHKITKRGQNVTFRCDPISEHNRLYWYRQTLGQGPEFLTYFQNEAQLEKSRLLSDRFSAERPKGSFSTLEIQRTEQGDSAMYLCASSLGRTTDGYTFGSGTRLTVV.

The V and J genes are TRBV27 and TRBJ1-2, with TRBD1 identical over 7 bases. The CDR3 runs 18 residues. Germline V gene lookup returns CDR1 MNHEY and CDR2 SMNVEV (reference sequence). V was clipped by 6 bases and J by 2 bases; unmatched bases: 18. The CDR3 sequence is CASRPRPGQPSSNYGYTF. The CDR3 DNA reads as TGTGCCAGCAGGCCCCGTCCGGGACAGCCGAGCTCCAACTATGGCTACACCTTC.

The J gene is TRBJ2-1, the V gene TRBV20-1, with D uncertain. CDR3 size: 11 residues. In germline, CDR1 is DFQATT, CDR2 SNEGSKA (reference sequence). CDR3 DNA: TGCTCCCCGGACGGTCGCAATGAGCAGTTCTTC. It is translated as CSPDGRNEQFF.

The chain recombines TRBV5-5 with TRBJ2-5; D is uncertain. This CDR3 region has 13 residues. The V end lost 0 bases, the J end lost 5 bases, and 8 bases lay between the germline ends. The germline V gene encodes CDR1 SGHKS and CDR2 YYEKEE (reference sequence). This CDR3 reads CASSLAGSETQYF. The CDR3, as DNA: TGTGCCAGCAGCTTGGCGGGTAGCGAGACCCAGTACTTC.

This chain connects TRBV21-1 to TRBJ1-5. TRBV21-1 constitutes a pseudogene. The CDR3 covers 13 residues. DNA of the CDR3: TGTGCCAGCAGCAAGGACGGCTATCAGCCCCAGCATTTT. This codes for CASSKDGYQPQHF.

V usage is TRBV7-9 and J usage is TRBJ1-5; unclear D gene. The CDR3 has 14 amino acids. Germline V lookup: CDR1 SEHNR, CDR2 FQNEAQ (reference sequence). V lost 2 bases, J lost 4 bases, and 9 bases lay in between. The CDR3 loop reads CASSLTGRNQPQHF. The CDR3 DNA sequence: TGTGCCAGCAGCTTAACCGGACGGAATCAGCCCCAGCATTTT.

V usage is TRBV2 and J usage is TRBJ1-6, with D hard to call. V gave up 6 bases and J gave up 3 bases, with 6 bases separating them. Looked up from germline, CDR1 is SNHLY and CDR2 is FYNNEI. The CDR3 has 13 residues. This CDR3 is CASRRDYNSPLHF. The CDR3 DNA reads TGTGCCAGCAGACGGGACTATAATTCACCCCTCCACTTT.

Written as DNA, the CDR3 is TGTGCCAGCAGTCGCATGACAGGAATGTTGGGCTACACCTTC. It is translated as CASSRMTGMLGYTF. The rearrangement links TRBV28 to TRBJ1-2, with D perhaps TRBD1 (6 bases). Trimming removed 5 bases from V and 8 bases from J, with 18 bases in between. This CDR3 comprises 14 residues. CDR1 and CDR2 from the germline V gene are MDHEN and SYDVKM.

This sequence joins TRBV2 and TRBJ2-1; TRBD2 agrees at 8 bases. Germline CDR1 reads SNHLY; CDR2 reads FYNNEI. The CDR3 runs 16 residues. V lost 5 bases, J lost 4 bases, and 10 bases stayed unmatched. CDR3 bases: TGTGCCAGCAGTAGATACGGGGGGGCCGGGTACAATGAGCAGTTCTTC. This encodes CASSRYGGAGYNEQFF.

This clone appeared a single time. V usage is TRBV19 and J usage is TRBJ1-5; unclear D gene. CDR3 size: 14 residues. Trimming cost V 7 bases and J 4 bases, with 14 bases left between them. Germline CDR1 LNHDA, CDR2 SQIVND (reference sequence). The CDR3 DNA reads as TGTGCCAGTACACCCGGGAAAGCTAATCAGCCCCAGCATTTT. Protein: CASTPGKANQPQHF.

The sample holds a few counts of this clone. The chain couples TRBV12-5 to TRBJ1-5; 7 bases are shared with TRBD1. The CDR3 contains 17 residues. J lost 2 bases, V lost 1 base, and 8 bases had no gene match. Germline-derived CDR1 and CDR2 are LGHNT and FRNRAP. The CDR3 sequence: CASGLGQGSQGNQPQHF. The CDR3 DNA sequence: TGTGCTAGTGGTTTGGGACAGGGAAGTCAGGGCAATCAGCCCCAGCATTTT.

The rearrangement links TRBV13 to TRBJ1-2; 8 bases agree with TRBD1. CDR3 size: 17 residues. CDR1 is PRHDT and CDR2 is FYEKMQ in the germline V gene (reference sequence). With V trimmed by 1 base and J by 8 bases, 15 bases remained unmatched. The CDR3 loop reads CASSLEPQDRGASGYTF. Written as DNA, the CDR3 is TGTGCCAGCAGCTTAGAGCCCCAAGACAGGGGCGCAAGCGGCTACACCTTC.

The chain combines TRBV6-5 with TRBJ2-5; 9 positions match TRBD2. CDR1 is MNHEY, CDR2 SVGAGI, per germline. This CDR3 has 16 amino acids. J gave up 5 bases and V 2 bases, and 9 bases lay outside the gene matches. The CDR3, as DNA: TGTGCCAGCAGTTACAAGGCAGGACTAGCGATCGAGACCCAGTACTTC. Amino acids: CASSYKAGLAIETQYF.

The chain is built from TRBV15 and TRBJ1-2, with unresolved D. The germline V gene encodes CDR1 LNHNV and CDR2 YYDKDF (reference sequence). The CDR3 runs 15 residues. V lost 0 bases and J 2 bases, leaving 10 bases between the germline ends. The CDR3 region has the DNA TGTGCCACCAGCAGAGATAACGGACTCAACTATGGCTACACCTTC. It encodes CATSRDNGLNYGYTF.

This clone has more than one count but fewer than ten. This chain uses TRBV6-6 with TRBJ2-7; either TRBD1 or TRBD2 may fit D (5 bases each). Trimming shortened V by 0 bases and J by 6 bases, and 15 bases separated the two germline ends. Looked up from germline, CDR1 is MNHNY and CDR2 is SVGAGI (reference sequence). This CDR3 comprises 15 residues. CDR3 nucleotide sequence: TGTGCCAGCAGTTACTCTTGGGACGGAGTAGGCGAGCAGTACTTC. Protein: CASSYSWDGVGEQYF.

This chain links TRBV6-5 with TRBJ1-3, with a weak D call TRBD1 (5 bases). Germline loops: CDR1 MNHEY, CDR2 SVGAGI. The CDR3 sequence is 15 residues long. Between the trimmed V and J ends, which lost 6 bases and 4 bases, there was a span of 16 bases. Here the CDR3 reads CASRPLATAGNTIYF. CDR3 bases: TGTGCCAGCAGGCCCCTAGCGACAGCCGGAAACACCATATATTTT.